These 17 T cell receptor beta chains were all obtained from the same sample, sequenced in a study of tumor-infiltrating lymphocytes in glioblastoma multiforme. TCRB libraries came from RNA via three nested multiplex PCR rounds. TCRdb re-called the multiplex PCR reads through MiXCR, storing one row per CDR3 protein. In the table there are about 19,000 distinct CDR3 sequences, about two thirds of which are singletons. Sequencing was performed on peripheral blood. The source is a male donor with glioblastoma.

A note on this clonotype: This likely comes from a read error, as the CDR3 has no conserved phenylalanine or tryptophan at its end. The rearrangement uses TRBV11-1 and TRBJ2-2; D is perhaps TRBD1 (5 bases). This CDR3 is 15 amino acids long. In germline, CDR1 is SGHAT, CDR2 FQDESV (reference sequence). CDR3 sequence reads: CASSLGLVDTGQLFL. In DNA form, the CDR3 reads TGTGCCAGCAGCTTAGGGCTAGTGGACACCGGGCAGCTGTTTCTT.

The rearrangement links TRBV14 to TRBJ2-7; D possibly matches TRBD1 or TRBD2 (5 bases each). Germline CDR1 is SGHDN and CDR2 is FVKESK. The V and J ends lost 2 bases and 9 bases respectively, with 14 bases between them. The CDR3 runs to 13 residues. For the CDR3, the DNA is TGTGCCAGCAGCCAAAAATGGGGACCCCTGCAGTACTTC. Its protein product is CASSQKWGPLQYF.

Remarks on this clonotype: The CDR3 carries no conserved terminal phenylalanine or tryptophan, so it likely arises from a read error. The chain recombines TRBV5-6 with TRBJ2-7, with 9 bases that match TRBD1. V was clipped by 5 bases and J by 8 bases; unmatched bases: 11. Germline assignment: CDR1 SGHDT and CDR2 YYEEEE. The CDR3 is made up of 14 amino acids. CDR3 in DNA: TGTGCCAGCAGAAAGACAGGGGGTAGTTACAAGCAGTACCTC. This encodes CASRKTGGSYKQYL.

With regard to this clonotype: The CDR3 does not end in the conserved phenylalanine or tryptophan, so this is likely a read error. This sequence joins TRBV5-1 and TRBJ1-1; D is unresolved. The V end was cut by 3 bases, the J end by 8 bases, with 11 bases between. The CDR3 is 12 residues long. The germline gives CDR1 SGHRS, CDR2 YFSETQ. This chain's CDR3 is CASSSVTKEAFL. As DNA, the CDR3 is TGCGCCAGCAGCTCGGTGACAAAAGAAGCTTTCCTT.

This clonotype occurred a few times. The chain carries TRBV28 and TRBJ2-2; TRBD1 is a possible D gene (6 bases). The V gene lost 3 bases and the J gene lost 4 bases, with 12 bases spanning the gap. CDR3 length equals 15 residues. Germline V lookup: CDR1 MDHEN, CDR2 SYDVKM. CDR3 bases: TGTGCCAGCAGTTTTCAGGGGCGGAGCACCGGGGAGCTGTTTTTT. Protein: CASSFQGRSTGELFF. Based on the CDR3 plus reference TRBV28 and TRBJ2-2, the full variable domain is DVKVTQSSRYLVKRTGEKVFLECVQDMDHENMFWYRQDPGLGLRLIYFSYDVKMKEKGDIPEGYSVSREKKERFSLILESASTNQTSMYLCASSFQGRSTGELFFGEGSRLTVL.

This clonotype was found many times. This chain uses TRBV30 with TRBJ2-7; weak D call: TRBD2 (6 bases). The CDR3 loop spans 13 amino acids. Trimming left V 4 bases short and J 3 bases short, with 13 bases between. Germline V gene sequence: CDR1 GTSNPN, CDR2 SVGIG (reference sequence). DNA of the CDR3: TGTGCCTGGAAATCAGGGACTCGCTACGAGCAGTACTTC. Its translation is CAWKSGTRYEQYF.

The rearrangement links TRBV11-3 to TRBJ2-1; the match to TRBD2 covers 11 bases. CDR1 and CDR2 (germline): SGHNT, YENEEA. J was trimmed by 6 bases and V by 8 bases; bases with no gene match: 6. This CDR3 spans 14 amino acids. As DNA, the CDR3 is TGTGCCAGCCTCCTAGCGGGAGGAGGCAATGAGCAGTTCTTC. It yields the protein CASLLAGGGNEQFF.

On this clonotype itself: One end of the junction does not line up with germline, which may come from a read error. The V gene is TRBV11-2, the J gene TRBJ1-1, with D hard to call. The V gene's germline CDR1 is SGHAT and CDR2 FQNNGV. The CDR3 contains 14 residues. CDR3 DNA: TGTGCCAGCATCTTACCGGTGATGCACACTGAGGCTTTCTTT. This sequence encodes CASILPVMHTEAFF.

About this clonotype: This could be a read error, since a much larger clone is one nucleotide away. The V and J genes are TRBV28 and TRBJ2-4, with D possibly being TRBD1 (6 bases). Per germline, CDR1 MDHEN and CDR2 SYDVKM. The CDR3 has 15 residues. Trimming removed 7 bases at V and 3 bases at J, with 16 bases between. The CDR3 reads CASTLDSFLKNIQYF. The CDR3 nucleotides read TGTGCCAGCACTTTGGACAGTTTCCTCAAAAACATTCAGTACTTC.

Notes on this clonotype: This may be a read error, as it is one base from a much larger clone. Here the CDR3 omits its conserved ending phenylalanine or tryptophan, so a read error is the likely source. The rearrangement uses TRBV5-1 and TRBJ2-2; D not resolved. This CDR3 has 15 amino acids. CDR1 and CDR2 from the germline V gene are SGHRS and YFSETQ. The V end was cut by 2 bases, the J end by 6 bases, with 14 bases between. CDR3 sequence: CASSFGQTTPGELFL. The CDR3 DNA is TGCGCCAGCAGCTTCGGGCAGACAACTCCCGGGGAGCTGTTTTTG.

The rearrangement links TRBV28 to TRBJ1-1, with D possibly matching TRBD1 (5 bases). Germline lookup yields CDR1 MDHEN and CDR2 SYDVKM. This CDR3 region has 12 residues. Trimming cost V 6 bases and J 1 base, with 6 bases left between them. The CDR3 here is CASSGTNTEAFF. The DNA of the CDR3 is TGTGCCAGCAGCGGGACGAACACTGAAGCTTTCTTT.

CDR3 coding DNA: TGTGCCAACAGACTGAGTCAGACCACCGGGGAGCTGTTTTTT. This codes for CANRLSQTTGELFF. The chain joins TRBV11-2 to TRBJ2-2; unclear D gene. The germline V and J ends were trimmed by 10 bases and 4 bases, with 16 bases remaining between them. CDR1 is SGHAT, CDR2 FQNNGV, per germline. This CDR3 is 14 amino acids long.

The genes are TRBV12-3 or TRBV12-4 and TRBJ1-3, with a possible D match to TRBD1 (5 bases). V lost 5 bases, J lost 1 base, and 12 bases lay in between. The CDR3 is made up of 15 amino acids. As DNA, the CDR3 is TGTGCCAGCAGTCCATACGGGGCTTCTGGAAACACCATATATTTT. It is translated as CASSPYGASGNTIYF.

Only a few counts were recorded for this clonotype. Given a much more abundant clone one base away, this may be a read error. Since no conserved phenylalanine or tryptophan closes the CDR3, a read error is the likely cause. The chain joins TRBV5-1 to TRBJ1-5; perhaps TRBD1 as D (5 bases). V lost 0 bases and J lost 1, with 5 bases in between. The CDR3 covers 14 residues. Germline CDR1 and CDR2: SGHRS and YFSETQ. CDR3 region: CASSLGQSNQPQHL. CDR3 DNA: TGCGCCAGCAGCTTGGGACAGAGCAATCAGCCCCAGCATCTT.

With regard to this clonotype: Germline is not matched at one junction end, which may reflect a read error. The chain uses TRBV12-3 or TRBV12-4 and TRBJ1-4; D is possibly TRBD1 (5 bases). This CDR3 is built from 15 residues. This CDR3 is CASSLRGGAEEKLLF. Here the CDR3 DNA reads TGTGCCAGCAGTTTAAGAGGAGGGGCGGAGGAAAAACTGCTTTTT.

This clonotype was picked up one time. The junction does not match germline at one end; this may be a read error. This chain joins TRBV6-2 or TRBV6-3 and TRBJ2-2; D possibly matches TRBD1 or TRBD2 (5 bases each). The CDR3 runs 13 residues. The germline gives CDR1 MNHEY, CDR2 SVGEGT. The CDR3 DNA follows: TGTGCCAGCAGTTTCGCCCAAGTCGGGGACCTGTTTTTT. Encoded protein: CASSFAQVGDLFF.

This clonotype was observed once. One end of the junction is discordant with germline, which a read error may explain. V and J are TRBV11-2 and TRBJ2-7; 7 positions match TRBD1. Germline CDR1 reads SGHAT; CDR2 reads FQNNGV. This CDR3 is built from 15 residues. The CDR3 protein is CAGSLGGSRNYEQYF. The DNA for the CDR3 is TGTGCCGGCAGCTTAGGGGGCTCGAGAAACTACGAGCAGTACTTC.